These 5 T cell receptor beta chains were sequenced from one sample in a study of shared clonotypes between healthy human individuals (dated by TCRdb to about 2020). For the CD8 naive samples, CD45RO-negative cells were positively selected for CCR7, yielding a CD45RA+CCR7+ population from which TemRA cells were excluded. Libraries were prepared through the immunoSEQ multiplex PCR assay. TCRdb stores this immuneACCESS table with in-frame sequences only. Part of the clones is absent; in the studies checked, under half of the shortfall reflects unresolved V genes, and no reason is known for the rest. The sample profile shows roughly 2.1 million clones; about 92% of them were found once. Under 2% of the sample lies in the top ten. Sequencing was done on a sample of naive CD8+ T cells from PBMCs. The cell subset or site label on this specimen signifies: CD45RA+CCR7+. The receptors here all came from a man between 18 and 29 years old in good health. Some clones in this sample may be carry-over from other donors' samples.

The chain links TRBV28 to TRBJ2-6; D remains unclear. The V gene's germline CDR1 is MDHEN and CDR2 SYDVKM. Deletions cut 8 bases from V and 2 bases from J, with 16 bases between. The CDR3 runs to 16 residues. The CDR3 loop is CASPSLLLPGANVLTF. The CDR3, as DNA: TGTGCCAGCCCTTCTCTTCTGCTGCCTGGGGCCAACGTCCTGACTTTC.

This clone was found once. The chain uses TRBV7-2 and TRBJ2-3; TRBD2 aligns across 11 bases. The CDR3 length is 15 residues. The germline V gene has CDR1 SGHTA and CDR2 FQGNSA. Trimming at V came to 4 bases and at J to 0 bases, leaving 0 bases not matched to a gene. Here the CDR3 reads CASSWTSGSTDTQYF. CDR3 nucleotide sequence: TGTGCCAGCAGCTGGACTAGCGGGAGCACAGATACGCAGTATTTT.

This clone was recorded a few times. V gene TRBV19 combines with J gene TRBJ1-1; D is possibly TRBD1 (5 bases). Trimming pared 0 bases from V and 11 bases from J, leaving 10 bases between. The CDR3 covers 12 residues. The germline V gene encodes CDR1 LNHDA and CDR2 SQIVND (reference sequence). The CDR3 spells CASSIDSGQAFF. In DNA form, the CDR3 reads TGTGCCAGTAGTATAGACTCAGGGCAGGCTTTCTTT.

The DNA for the CDR3 is TGTGCCTCCGGGGTAGCCAAAAACATTCAGTACTTC. This translates into CASGVAKNIQYF. The genes are TRBV27 and TRBJ2-4, with D tentatively TRBD2 (5 bases). Germline assignment: CDR1 MNHEY and CDR2 SMNVEV (reference sequence). Trimming shortened V by 11 bases and J by 0 bases, and 8 bases separated the two germline ends. The CDR3 is 12 amino acids.

The rearrangement uses TRBV5-1 and TRBJ2-3; 14 bases are a match to TRBD2. V shed 5 bases, J shed 5 bases, and the junction held 10 bases outside the gene matches. Germline V gives CDR1 SGHRS, CDR2 YFSETQ. The CDR3 is 17 residues long. The CDR3 here is CASRDTPGLAGVDTQYF. The CDR3 DNA follows: TGCGCCAGCAGAGACACACCGGGACTAGCGGGAGTAGATACGCAGTATTTT.